This T cell receptor beta chain was found in a study of T cell responses to AZD1222 COVID-19 vaccine. With regard to this clone: What it binds is unknown.

Study findings and constraints: Sampling that yielded the repertoires occurred only after the peak T cell response. Just a handful of people given AZD1222 tested seropositive at baseline. Once two AZD1222 doses were given, Spike-specific TCR breadth and depth went up.

Only in-frame clones appear in the TCRdb table, and some are missing; sequencing was by immunoSEQ multiplex PCR. The sample consists of hundreds of thousands of clones, about 94% of them appearing once. Germline-derived CDR1 and CDR2 are MDHEN and SYDVKM. V lost 8 bases, J lost 1 base, and 8 bases stayed unmatched. This CDR3 comprises 15 residues. The chain has TRBV28 and TRBJ2-1, with TRBD2 matching 7 bases. The receptor was isolated from an adult who received the AZD1222 COVID-19 vaccine. The source was peripheral blood, collected 28 days after the second AZD1222 dose. This CDR3 is CASRLTGGSYNEQFF. Here the CDR3 DNA reads TGTGCCAGCCGACTTACGGGGGGTTCCTACAATGAGCAGTTCTTC. Full variable domain (remainder filled in from reference TRBV28 and TRBJ2-1): DVKVTQSSRYLVKRTGEKVFLECVQDMDHENMFWYRQDPGLGLRLIYFSYDVKMKEKGDIPEGYSVSREKKERFSLILESASTNQTSMYLCASRLTGGSYNEQFFGPGTRLTVL.